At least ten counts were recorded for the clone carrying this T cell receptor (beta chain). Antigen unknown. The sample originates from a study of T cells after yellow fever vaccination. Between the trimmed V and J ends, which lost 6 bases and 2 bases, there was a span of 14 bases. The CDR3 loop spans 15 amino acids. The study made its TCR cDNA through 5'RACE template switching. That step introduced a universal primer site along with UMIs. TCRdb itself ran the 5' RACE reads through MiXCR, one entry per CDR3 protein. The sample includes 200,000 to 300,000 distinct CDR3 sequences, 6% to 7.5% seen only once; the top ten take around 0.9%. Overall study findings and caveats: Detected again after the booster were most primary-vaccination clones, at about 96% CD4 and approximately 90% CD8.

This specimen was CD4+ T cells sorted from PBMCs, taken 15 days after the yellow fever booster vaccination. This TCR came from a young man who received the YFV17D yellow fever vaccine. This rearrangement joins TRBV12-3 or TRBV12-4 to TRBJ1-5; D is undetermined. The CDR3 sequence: CASSRRGAGNQPQHF. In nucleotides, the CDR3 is TGTGCCAGCAGCCGACGGGGAGCGGGCAATCAGCCCCAGCATTTT.